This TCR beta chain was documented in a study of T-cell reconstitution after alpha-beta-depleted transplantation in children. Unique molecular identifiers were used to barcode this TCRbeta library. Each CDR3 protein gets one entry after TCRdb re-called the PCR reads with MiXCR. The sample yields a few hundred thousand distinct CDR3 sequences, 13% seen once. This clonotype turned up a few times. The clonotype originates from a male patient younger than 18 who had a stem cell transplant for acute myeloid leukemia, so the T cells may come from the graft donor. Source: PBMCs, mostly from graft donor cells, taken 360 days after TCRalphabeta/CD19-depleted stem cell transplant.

CDR3 DNA: TGTGCCAGCTCACCAGGGAGGGGAACTACAAACATTCAGTACTTC. Translating it yields CASSPGRGTTNIQYF. V gene TRBV18 combines with J gene TRBJ2-4, with 7 bases aligning to TRBD2. The trim removed 2 bases at V and 6 bases at J, leaving 7 bases unmatched. The CDR3 totals 15 residues. Germline V lookup: CDR1 KGHSH, CDR2 LQKENI.